Listed below are T cell receptor beta chains from one sample, sequenced in a study of OX40 agonist ivuxolimab in advanced cancers. Sequencing was performed with immunoSEQ multiplex PCR; in TCRdb, only in-frame clones are kept and a portion is missing. Altogether about 79,000 clones are present, less than 90% being singletons, with the ten largest covering about an eighth. The source material was CD4+ or CD8+ T cells sorted from blood, sampled in a trial of the OX40 agonist ivuxolimab. The receptors derive from an adult with an advanced solid tumor such as melanoma, head and neck, liver or kidney cancer. CDR3s include the opening cysteine and the closing phenylalanine or tryptophan. The order of the fields is D gene, V gene, J gene, clone size, CDR3 DNA, CDR3 protein. D genes are given only for firm matches. Not every row has a clone size; where given, it reads once, few, many or a size class.

d_call: -
v_call: TRBV7-9
j_call: TRBJ1-3
clone_size: -
cdr3_nt: TGTGCCAGCAGCTTAGCCCCAGGGGCCAACTCTGGAAACACCATATATTTT
cdr3_aa: CASSLAPGANSGNTIYF

d_call: TRBD1
v_call: TRBV5-1
j_call: TRBJ1-2
clone_size: -
cdr3_nt: TGCGCCAGCAGCTTGGTAGGGACAGGGGACGTCTGGAATGGCTACACCTTC
cdr3_aa: CASSLVGTGDVWNGYTF

d_call: -
v_call: TRBV4-2
j_call: TRBJ1-2
clone_size: -
cdr3_nt: TGTGCCAGCAGCTTGGTAAACAGGCATGGCTACACCTTC
cdr3_aa: CASSLVNRHGYTF

d_call: -
v_call: TRBV5-4
j_call: TRBJ1-4
clone_size: -
cdr3_nt: TGTGCCAGCAGCTTGGCGCACGGCCCTAATGAAAAACTGTTTTTT
cdr3_aa: CASSLAHGPNEKLFF

d_call: TRBD2
v_call: TRBV5-6
j_call: TRBJ2-1
clone_size: few
cdr3_nt: TGTGCCAGCAGCTTCAGACTAGCGGGAGGGCCTTTCTACAATGAGCAGTTCTTC
cdr3_aa: CASSFRLAGGPFYNEQFF

d_call: TRBD1
v_call: TRBV6-6
j_call: TRBJ1-4
clone_size: -
cdr3_nt: TGTGCCAGCCGACAGGGATCTAATGAAAAACTGTTTTTT
cdr3_aa: CASRQGSNEKLFF

d_call: -
v_call: TRBV16
j_call: TRBJ1-5
clone_size: few
cdr3_nt: TGTGCCAGCAGCCAAGGGAACAATCAGCCCCAGCATTTT
cdr3_aa: CASSQGNNQPQHF

d_call: TRBD2
v_call: TRBV18
j_call: TRBJ2-7
clone_size: -
cdr3_nt: TGTGCCAGCTCTTTCGGACTAGTGGCTTACTACGAGCAGTACTTC
cdr3_aa: CASSFGLVAYYEQYF

d_call: -
v_call: TRBV20-1
j_call: TRBJ2-1
clone_size: -
cdr3_nt: TGCAGTGCTAGAAAACCCGATGAGCAGTTCTTC
cdr3_aa: CSARKPDEQFF

d_call: -
v_call: TRBV6-1
j_call: TRBJ2-2
clone_size: -
cdr3_nt: TGTGCCAGCAGTGAATCCCATTTGGGAACCGGGGAGCTGTTTTTT
cdr3_aa: CASSESHLGTGELFF

d_call: -
v_call: TRBV19
j_call: TRBJ1-1
clone_size: -
cdr3_nt: TGTGCCAGTAGTATAGGGAGTGTGAACACTGAAGCTTTCTTT
cdr3_aa: CASSIGSVNTEAFF

d_call: -
v_call: TRBV4-1
j_call: TRBJ2-2
clone_size: few
cdr3_nt: TGCGCCAGCAGCCAAGTGCAGGCCACCGGGGAGCTGTTTTTT
cdr3_aa: CASSQVQATGELFF

d_call: -
v_call: TRBV7-9
j_call: TRBJ2-1
clone_size: -
cdr3_nt: TGTGCCAGCAACCTAAAGGGCAGGGGAACCTACAATGAGCAGTTCTTC
cdr3_aa: CASNLKGRGTYNEQFF

d_call: -
v_call: TRBV28
j_call: TRBJ1-5
clone_size: -
cdr3_nt: TGTGCCAGCAGTTTTGTGACAGCAATCAATCAGCCCCAGCATTTT
cdr3_aa: CASSFVTAINQPQHF

d_call: TRBD2
v_call: TRBV7-3
j_call: TRBJ2-5
clone_size: -
cdr3_nt: TGTGCCAGCAGCGCCGTAGCGGGAGTAATAGGGGAGACCCAGTACTTC
cdr3_aa: CASSAVAGVIGETQYF

d_call: -
v_call: TRBV4-1
j_call: TRBJ1-5
clone_size: -
cdr3_nt: TGCGCCAGCAGCCAAGAACAGGGCTATAGCAATCAGCCCCAGCATTTT
cdr3_aa: CASSQEQGYSNQPQHF

d_call: TRBD2
v_call: TRBV5-1
j_call: TRBJ2-3
clone_size: -
cdr3_nt: TGCGCCAGCAGCTTGGCCCCTCTAGCGGGAGTTGGCACAGATACGCAGTATTTT
cdr3_aa: CASSLAPLAGVGTDTQYF

d_call: TRBD1
v_call: TRBV6-5
j_call: TRBJ2-7
clone_size: -
cdr3_nt: TGTGCCAGCAGTTACTCGGAAGGACAGGGAGGTGGCGAGCAGTACTTC
cdr3_aa: CASSYSEGQGGGEQYF

d_call: -
v_call: TRBV7-3
j_call: TRBJ2-1
clone_size: -
cdr3_nt: TGTGCCAGCAGCCCCAGGGGGCGGGGGCCAACCTACAATGAGCAGTTCTTC
cdr3_aa: CASSPRGRGPTYNEQFF

d_call: -
v_call: TRBV13
j_call: TRBJ2-2
clone_size: -
cdr3_nt: TGTGCCAGCAGCTTAGGGGTAGGCGGGGAGCTGTTTTTT
cdr3_aa: CASSLGVGGELFF

d_call: TRBD1
v_call: TRBV30
j_call: TRBJ2-5
clone_size: -
cdr3_nt: TGTGCCTGGGACAGGGGGTACCAAGAGACCCAGTACTTC
cdr3_aa: CAWDRGYQETQYF

d_call: -
v_call: TRBV4-1
j_call: TRBJ2-5
clone_size: -
cdr3_nt: TGCGCCAGCAGCCAAGAGCGACTACCCCAAGAGACCCAGTACTTC
cdr3_aa: CASSQERLPQETQYF

d_call: -
v_call: TRBV7-7
j_call: TRBJ2-1
clone_size: -
cdr3_nt: TGTGCTAGCAGCTTAGCGTCACAGGGAACTGAGCAGTTCTTC
cdr3_aa: CASSLASQGTEQFF

d_call: TRBD2
v_call: TRBV7-9
j_call: TRBJ2-3
clone_size: once
cdr3_nt: TGTGCCAGCAGCTTTAGCGGGAGTGTCGCAGATACGCAGTATTTT
cdr3_aa: CASSFSGSVADTQYF

d_call: TRBD1
v_call: TRBV19
j_call: TRBJ2-7
clone_size: -
cdr3_nt: TGTGCCAGTAGTATTGAGGCGGGCAGGGGGTCCTACGAGCAGTACTTC
cdr3_aa: CASSIEAGRGSYEQYF

d_call: TRBD1
v_call: TRBV18
j_call: TRBJ2-7
clone_size: -
cdr3_nt: TGTGCCAGCGTGGGACAGGAATCCTACGAGCAGTACTTC
cdr3_aa: CASVGQESYEQYF

d_call: TRBD2
v_call: TRBV18
j_call: TRBJ2-3
clone_size: -
cdr3_nt: TGTGCCAGCTCACCAAGAGCGGGATATACAGATACGCAGTATTTT
cdr3_aa: CASSPRAGYTDTQYF

d_call: -
v_call: TRBV7-9
j_call: TRBJ1-6
clone_size: -
cdr3_nt: TGTGCCAGCAGCTTGGGGCCAGAGGATAATTCACCCCTCCACTTT
cdr3_aa: CASSLGPEDNSPLHF

d_call: -
v_call: TRBV18
j_call: TRBJ1-5
clone_size: -
cdr3_nt: TGTGCCAGCTCACCGGGCACCTTTAGCAATCAGCCCCAGCATTTT
cdr3_aa: CASSPGTFSNQPQHF

d_call: TRBD2
v_call: TRBV10-1
j_call: TRBJ2-1
clone_size: -
cdr3_nt: TGCGCCAGCAGTCCGGGACTAGCGGTGGCGCAGTTCTTC
cdr3_aa: CASSPGLAVAQFF

d_call: TRBD1
v_call: TRBV6-5
j_call: TRBJ1-3
clone_size: -
cdr3_nt: TGTGCCAGCAGTTACGACAGGGTGGCGGACACCATATATTTT
cdr3_aa: CASSYDRVADTIYF

d_call: -
v_call: TRBV9
j_call: TRBJ1-3
clone_size: -
cdr3_nt: TGTGCCAGCAGCGTAGGCAATTGGGGTGCAGGTTCCTCTGGAAACACCATATATTTT
cdr3_aa: CASSVGNWGAGSSGNTIYF

d_call: -
v_call: TRBV27
j_call: TRBJ2-1
clone_size: -
cdr3_nt: TGTGCCAGCACCTTGGGTGGAGGTGATGAGCAGTTCTTC
cdr3_aa: CASTLGGGDEQFF

d_call: TRBD1
v_call: TRBV4-2
j_call: TRBJ2-7
clone_size: -
cdr3_nt: TGTGCCAGCAGCCCCCGGGACAGGACCTACGAGCAGTACTTC
cdr3_aa: CASSPRDRTYEQYF

d_call: TRBD1
v_call: TRBV30
j_call: TRBJ2-2
clone_size: -
cdr3_nt: TGTGCCTGGAGAGGCCTATACCGGGACAGGGGGCTCGGGGAGCTGTTTTTT
cdr3_aa: CAWRGLYRDRGLGELFF

d_call: TRBD2
v_call: TRBV5-1
j_call: TRBJ2-1
clone_size: -
cdr3_nt: TGCGCCAGCAGCTTTCTGACTAGCGGGATAAATGAGCAGTTCTTC
cdr3_aa: CASSFLTSGINEQFF

d_call: TRBD1
v_call: TRBV2
j_call: TRBJ1-2
clone_size: few
cdr3_nt: TGTGCCAGCAGCGGCACAGGGGTAAGGGGCTACACCTTC
cdr3_aa: CASSGTGVRGYTF

d_call: -
v_call: TRBV6-5
j_call: TRBJ2-7
clone_size: -
cdr3_nt: TGTGCCAGCAGTTACTCTGGGGGCTCCTACGAGCAGTACTTC
cdr3_aa: CASSYSGGSYEQYF

d_call: TRBD2
v_call: TRBV11-2
j_call: TRBJ2-7
clone_size: -
cdr3_nt: TGTGCCAGCAGAGGGGGGCTAGCGGGATCCCGCTACGAGCAGTACTTC
cdr3_aa: CASRGGLAGSRYEQYF

d_call: -
v_call: TRBV7-3
j_call: TRBJ2-7
clone_size: -
cdr3_nt: TGTGCCAGCAGCTTATACGTAGAATACGAGCAGTACTTC
cdr3_aa: CASSLYVEYEQYF

d_call: -
v_call: TRBV4-1
j_call: TRBJ2-3
clone_size: -
cdr3_nt: TGCGCCAGCAGCCAAGAGCGGGATACGCAGTATTTT
cdr3_aa: CASSQERDTQYF

d_call: -
v_call: TRBV30
j_call: TRBJ2-7
clone_size: -
cdr3_nt: TGTGCCTGGAGTGTCGGGGGATATTACGAGCAGTACTTC
cdr3_aa: CAWSVGGYYEQYF

d_call: -
v_call: TRBV27
j_call: TRBJ1-4
clone_size: -
cdr3_nt: TGTGCCAGCAGTTTATTGTGGGGGCCAGCAACTAATGAAAAACTGTTTTTT
cdr3_aa: CASSLLWGPATNEKLFF

d_call: -
v_call: TRBV4-1
j_call: TRBJ2-7
clone_size: -
cdr3_nt: TGCGCCAGCAGCCAAGACCAAGGGACTTACGAGCAGTACTTC
cdr3_aa: CASSQDQGTYEQYF

d_call: -
v_call: TRBV28
j_call: TRBJ2-1
clone_size: once
cdr3_nt: TGTGCCAGCAGTCCCCCACCGGGAAGCTACAATGAGCAGTTCTTC
cdr3_aa: CASSPPPGSYNEQFF

d_call: -
v_call: TRBV4-1
j_call: TRBJ2-1
clone_size: once
cdr3_nt: TGCGCCAGCAGCCAAGGTGGCTTCGAGCAGTTCTTC
cdr3_aa: CASSQGGFEQFF

d_call: -
v_call: TRBV11-2
j_call: TRBJ2-7
clone_size: medium-sized
cdr3_nt: TGTGCCAGCAGCTTAGATCTTGGCAGCTCCTACGAGCAGTACTTC
cdr3_aa: CASSLDLGSSYEQYF

d_call: -
v_call: TRBV5-6
j_call: TRBJ1-1
clone_size: -
cdr3_nt: TGTGCCAGCAGCTTGAGGGTGTTCGGCACTGAAGCTTTCTTT
cdr3_aa: CASSLRVFGTEAFF

d_call: -
v_call: TRBV11-3
j_call: TRBJ2-7
clone_size: -
cdr3_nt: TGTGCCAGCAGCCCCGAGGGGCAGGACTTCTACGAGCAGTACTTC
cdr3_aa: CASSPEGQDFYEQYF

d_call: -
v_call: TRBV27
j_call: TRBJ2-1
clone_size: -
cdr3_nt: TGTGCCATCGTCGTGGGGGGTGAGCAGTTCTTC
cdr3_aa: CAIVVGGEQFF

d_call: -
v_call: TRBV18
j_call: TRBJ2-1
clone_size: -
cdr3_nt: TGTGCCAGCTCAGTGACCTACAATGAGCAGTTCTTC
cdr3_aa: CASSVTYNEQFF

d_call: -
v_call: TRBV7-9
j_call: TRBJ1-2
clone_size: -
cdr3_nt: TGTGCCAGCGGAAACCCCAATCTTCGGGGAATGGTCCCCTATGGCTACACCTTC
cdr3_aa: CASGNPNLRGMVPYGYTF

d_call: -
v_call: TRBV21-1
j_call: TRBJ2-2
clone_size: -
cdr3_nt: TGTGCCAGCAGCAACCGGGGCCCAGCGAGAACCGGGGAGCTGTTTTTT
cdr3_aa: CASSNRGPARTGELFF

d_call: TRBD2
v_call: TRBV5-1
j_call: TRBJ2-7
clone_size: -
cdr3_nt: TGCGCCAGCAGCTTGGCCGCTACCGACGGGGGGGCCTACGAGCAGTACTTC
cdr3_aa: CASSLAATDGGAYEQYF

d_call: TRBD2
v_call: TRBV27
j_call: TRBJ2-1
clone_size: -
cdr3_nt: TGTGCCAGCAGTACGGGACTAGCGATTGAGCAGTTCTTC
cdr3_aa: CASSTGLAIEQFF

d_call: -
v_call: TRBV27
j_call: TRBJ2-7
clone_size: -
cdr3_nt: TGTGCCAGCAGTCTTACAGGGCAACTAATCTACGAGCAGTACTTC
cdr3_aa: CASSLTGQLIYEQYF